These T cell receptor beta chains were read from a single sample in a study of blood T cell repertoires in COVID-19. Profiled with immunoSEQ multiplex PCR; TCRdb holds only in-frame clones, not every one. The profile shows fewer than 120,000 clones, more than 75% of them singletons. Sample: peripheral blood. The receptor source for this set is a woman aged 50 to 65 with acute or convalescent COVID-19. CDR3s include the opening cysteine and the closing phenylalanine or tryptophan. Each record gives: clone size, CDR3 length, D gene, V gene, J gene, CDR3 protein, CDR3 DNA. The D gene is left open where the match is weak. Only part of the rows carry a size: once, few, many, or a class if the clone is expanded.

.	12	.	TRBV2	TRBJ1-4	CAGGRLPEKLFF	TGTGCGGGGGGACGCCTTCCGGAAAAACTGTTTTTT
.	15	.	TRBV11-2	TRBJ1-6	CASSRGTPDNSPLHF	TGTGCCAGCAGCCGAGGGACACCAGATAATTCACCCCTCCACTTT
.	13	.	TRBV7-2	TRBJ1-2	CASSIGGSYGYTF	TGTGCCAGCAGCATCGGCGGGAGCTATGGCTACACCTTC
.	14	TRBD1	TRBV18	TRBJ1-1	CASSPGQAPPVAFF	TGTGCCAGCTCACCCGGACAGGCACCACCCGTGGCTTTCTTT
.	16	.	TRBV5-1	TRBJ2-4	CASSLGDRLAKNIQYF	TGCGCCAGCAGCTTGGGCGACAGATTAGCCAAAAACATTCAGTACTTC
.	14	.	TRBV9	TRBJ2-3	CASSVEQFTDTQYF	TGTGCCAGCAGCGTAGAACAGTTCACAGATACGCAGTATTTT
.	16	.	TRBV30	TRBJ2-3	CAWSRGGGTSTDTQYF	TGTGCCTGGAGCAGGGGTGGGGGTACTAGCACAGATACGCAGTATTTT
.	15	.	TRBV6-1	TRBJ2-5	CASSDIIGNQETQYF	TGTGCCAGCAGTGATATTATCGGGAACCAAGAGACCCAGTACTTC
few	13	.	TRBV11-2	TRBJ2-7	CASSSPVGARQYF	TGTGCCAGCAGCTCCCCCGTGGGGGCTCGGCAGTACTTC
few	13	TRBD2	TRBV6-5	TRBJ2-7	CASWTSANYEQYF	TGTGCCAGTTGGACTAGCGCGAACTACGAGCAGTACTTC
.	16	TRBD1	TRBV19	TRBJ2-3	CASRRGTGGTTDTQYF	TGTGCCAGTAGGAGAGGGACAGGGGGTACCACAGATACGCAGTATTTT